The rows below give T cell receptor beta chains drawn from one sample of a study of post-analysis software for immune sequencing data. TCRdb reanalysed the PCR reads using MiXCR and keeps one entry per CDR3 protein. The sample includes around 700,000 distinct CDR3 sequences, 59% of them seen just once. The sample taken for sequencing was blood. The receptor set was obtained from a girl aged 2 to 9 with multiple sclerosis. The CDR3 runs from the conserved cysteine through the conserved F or W. A D gene is named only where the DNA matches it firmly. A clone size is listed for some rows: how often the clone was seen (once, few, many), or a class if it is expanded.

len	v_gene	j_gene	d_gene	abundance	CDR3aa	CDR3nt
14	TRBV6-6	TRBJ2-3	TRBD2	few	CASGTRLFQDTQYF	TGTGCCAGCGGGACTAGGCTTTTCCAAGATACGCAGTATTTT
13	TRBV5-5	TRBJ1-1	NA	NA	CASSLAQGARAFF	TGTGCCAGCAGCTTGGCCCAAGGGGCGCGGGCTTTCTTT
11	TRBV29-1	TRBJ1-2	NA	few	CSVEGSYGYTF	TGCAGCGTTGAGGGCAGCTATGGCTACACCTTC
15	TRBV28	TRBJ2-5	TRBD2	NA	CASSLGGWTQETQYF	TGTGCCAGCAGTTTGGGGGGGTGGACCCAAGAGACCCAGTACTTC
12	TRBV24-1	TRBJ2-1	NA	once	CATSDHTNEQFF	TGTGCCACCAGTGATCACACGAATGAGCAGTTCTTC
13	TRBV10-3	TRBJ1-1	NA	once	CAIGAGGNTEAFF	TGTGCCATCGGGGCAGGAGGGAACACTGAAGCTTTCTTT
13	TRBV27	TRBJ2-1	NA	NA	CASSLSKGMEQFF	TGTGCCAGCAGTTTATCGAAGGGAATGGAGCAGTTCTTC
15	TRBV7-7	TRBJ2-1	TRBD1	NA	CASSPRTGDYNEQFF	TGTGCTAGCAGCCCAAGGACAGGGGACTACAATGAGCAGTTCTTC
16	TRBV6-1	TRBJ1-5	TRBD1	NA	CASSVPPGQGHQPQHF	TGTGCCAGCAGTGTACCGCCGGGACAGGGGCATCAGCCCCAGCATTTT
14	TRBV29-1	TRBJ2-1	TRBD2	NA	CSVDLAGGWNEQFF	TGCAGCGTTGACCTAGCGGGAGGGTGGAATGAGCAGTTCTTC
15	TRBV4-1	TRBJ2-1	NA	NA	CASSQEERTINEQFF	TGCGCCAGCAGCCAAGAGGAACGGACAATCAATGAGCAGTTCTTC
12	TRBV4-2	TRBJ2-3	NA	few	CASSQDVNTQYF	TGTGCCAGCAGCCAAGATGTAAATACGCAGTATTTT
15	TRBV5-6	TRBJ1-2	TRBD1	NA	CASSSGTGSGYGYTF	TGTGCCAGCAGCTCCGGGACAGGGAGTGGCTATGGCTACACCTTC